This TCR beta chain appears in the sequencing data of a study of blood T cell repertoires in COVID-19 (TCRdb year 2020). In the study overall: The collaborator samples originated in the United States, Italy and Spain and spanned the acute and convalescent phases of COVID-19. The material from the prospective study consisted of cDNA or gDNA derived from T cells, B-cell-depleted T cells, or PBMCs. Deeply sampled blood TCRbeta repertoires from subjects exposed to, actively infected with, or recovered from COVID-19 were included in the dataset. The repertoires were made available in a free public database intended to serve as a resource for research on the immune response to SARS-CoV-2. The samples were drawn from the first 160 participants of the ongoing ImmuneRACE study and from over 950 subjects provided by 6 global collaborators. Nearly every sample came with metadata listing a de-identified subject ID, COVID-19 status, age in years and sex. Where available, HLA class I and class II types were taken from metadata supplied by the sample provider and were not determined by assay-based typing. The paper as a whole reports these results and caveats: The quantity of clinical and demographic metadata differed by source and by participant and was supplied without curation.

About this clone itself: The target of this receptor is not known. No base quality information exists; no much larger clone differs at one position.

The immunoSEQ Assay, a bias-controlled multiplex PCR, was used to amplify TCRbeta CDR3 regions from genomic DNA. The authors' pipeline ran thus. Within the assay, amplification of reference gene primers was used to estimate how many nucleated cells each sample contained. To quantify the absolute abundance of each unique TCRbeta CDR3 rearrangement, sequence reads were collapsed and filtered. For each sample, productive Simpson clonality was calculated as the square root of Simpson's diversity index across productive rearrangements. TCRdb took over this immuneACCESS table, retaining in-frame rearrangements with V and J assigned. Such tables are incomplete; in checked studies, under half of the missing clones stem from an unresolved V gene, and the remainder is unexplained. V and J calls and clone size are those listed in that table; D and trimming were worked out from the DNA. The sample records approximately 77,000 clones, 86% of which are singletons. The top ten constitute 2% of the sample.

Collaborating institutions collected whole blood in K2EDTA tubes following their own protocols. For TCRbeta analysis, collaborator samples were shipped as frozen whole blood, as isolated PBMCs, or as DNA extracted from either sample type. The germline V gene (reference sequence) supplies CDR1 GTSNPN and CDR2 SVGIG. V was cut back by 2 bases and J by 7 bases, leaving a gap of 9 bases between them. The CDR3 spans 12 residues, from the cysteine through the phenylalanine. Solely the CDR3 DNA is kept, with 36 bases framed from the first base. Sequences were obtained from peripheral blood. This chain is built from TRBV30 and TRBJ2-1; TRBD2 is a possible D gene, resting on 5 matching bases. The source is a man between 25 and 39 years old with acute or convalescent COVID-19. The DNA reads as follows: TGTGCCTGGAGTCGGGGTCTAAATGAGCAGTTCTTC. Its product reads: CAWSRGLNEQFF.